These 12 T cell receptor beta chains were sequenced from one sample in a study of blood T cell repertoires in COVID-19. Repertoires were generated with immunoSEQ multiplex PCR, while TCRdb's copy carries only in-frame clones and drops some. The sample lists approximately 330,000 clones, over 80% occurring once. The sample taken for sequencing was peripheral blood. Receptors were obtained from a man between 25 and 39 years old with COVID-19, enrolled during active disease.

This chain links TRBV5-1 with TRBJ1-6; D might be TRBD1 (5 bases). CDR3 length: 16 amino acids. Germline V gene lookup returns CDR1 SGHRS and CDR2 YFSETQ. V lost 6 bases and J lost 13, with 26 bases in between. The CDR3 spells CASTRFLSEPGLPLHF. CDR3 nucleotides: TGCGCCAGCACAAGGTTTTTGTCAGAGCCAGGGTTGCCCCTCCACTTT.

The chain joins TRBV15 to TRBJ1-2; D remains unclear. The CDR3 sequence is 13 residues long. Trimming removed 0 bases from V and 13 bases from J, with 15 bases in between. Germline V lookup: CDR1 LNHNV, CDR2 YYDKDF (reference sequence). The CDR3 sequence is CATSRDLTRPSTF. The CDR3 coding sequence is TGTGCCACCAGCAGAGATCTCACCCGCCCTAGCACCTTC. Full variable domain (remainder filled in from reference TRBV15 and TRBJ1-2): DAMVIQNPRYQVTQFGKPVTLSCSQTLNHNVMYWYQQKSSQAPKLLFHYYDKDFNNEADTPDNFQSRRPNTSFCFLDIRSPGLGDTAMYLCATSRDLTRPSTFGSGTRLTVV.

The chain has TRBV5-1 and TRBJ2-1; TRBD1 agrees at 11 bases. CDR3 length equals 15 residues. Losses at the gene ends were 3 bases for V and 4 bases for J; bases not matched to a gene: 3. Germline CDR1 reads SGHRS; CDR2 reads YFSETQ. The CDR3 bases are TGCGCCAGCAGCTCCGGACAGGGGGCATACAATGAGCAGTTCTTC. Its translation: CASSSGQGAYNEQFF.

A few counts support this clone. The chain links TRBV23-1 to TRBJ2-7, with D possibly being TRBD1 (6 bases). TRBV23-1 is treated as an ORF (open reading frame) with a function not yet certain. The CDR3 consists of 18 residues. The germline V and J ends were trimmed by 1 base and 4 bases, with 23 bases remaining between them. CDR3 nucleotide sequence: TGCGCCAGCAGTCAATTTTTAGGCCGTGAGGGTAGGGGGTACGAGCAGTACTTC. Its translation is CASSQFLGREGRGYEQYF.

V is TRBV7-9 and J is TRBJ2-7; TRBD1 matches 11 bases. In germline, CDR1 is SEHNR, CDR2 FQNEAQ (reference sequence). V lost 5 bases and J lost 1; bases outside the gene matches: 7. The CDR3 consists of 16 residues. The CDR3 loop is CASSPAGTGGSYEQYF. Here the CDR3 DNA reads TGTGCCAGCAGCCCCGCCGGGACAGGGGGATCCTACGAGCAGTACTTC.

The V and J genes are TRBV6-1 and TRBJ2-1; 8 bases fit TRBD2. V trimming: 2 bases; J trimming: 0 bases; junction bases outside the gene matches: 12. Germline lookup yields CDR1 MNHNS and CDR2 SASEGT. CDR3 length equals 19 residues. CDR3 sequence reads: CASSESVLKRGSSYNEQFF. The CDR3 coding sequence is TGTGCCAGCAGTGAATCGGTACTCAAGCGGGGGAGCTCCTACAATGAGCAGTTCTTC.

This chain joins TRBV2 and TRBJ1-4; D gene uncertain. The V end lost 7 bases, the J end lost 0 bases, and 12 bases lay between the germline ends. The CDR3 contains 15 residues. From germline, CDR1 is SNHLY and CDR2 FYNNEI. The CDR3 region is CASTPGWSTNEKLFF. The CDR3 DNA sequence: TGTGCCAGCACTCCGGGATGGTCAACTAATGAAAAACTGTTTTTT.

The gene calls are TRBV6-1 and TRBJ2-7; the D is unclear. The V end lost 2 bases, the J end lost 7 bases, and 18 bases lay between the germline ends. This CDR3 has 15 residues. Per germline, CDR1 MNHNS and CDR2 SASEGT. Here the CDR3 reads CASSERETVASEQYF. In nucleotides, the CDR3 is TGTGCCAGCAGTGAAAGAGAAACAGTCGCCTCGGAGCAGTACTTC.

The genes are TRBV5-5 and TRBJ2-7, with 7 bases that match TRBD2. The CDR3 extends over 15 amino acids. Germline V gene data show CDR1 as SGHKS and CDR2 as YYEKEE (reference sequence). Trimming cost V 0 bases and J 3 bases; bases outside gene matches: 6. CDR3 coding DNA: TGTGCCAGCAGCTTGGCCTATAGGACTAGCTACGAGCAGTACTTC. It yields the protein CASSLAYRTSYEQYF.

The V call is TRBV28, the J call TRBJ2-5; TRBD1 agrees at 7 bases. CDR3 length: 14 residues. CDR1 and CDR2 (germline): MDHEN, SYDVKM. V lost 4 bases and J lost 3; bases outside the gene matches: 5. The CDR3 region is CASSSYRGEETQYF. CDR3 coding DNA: TGTGCCAGCAGTTCGTACAGGGGTGAAGAGACCCAGTACTTC.

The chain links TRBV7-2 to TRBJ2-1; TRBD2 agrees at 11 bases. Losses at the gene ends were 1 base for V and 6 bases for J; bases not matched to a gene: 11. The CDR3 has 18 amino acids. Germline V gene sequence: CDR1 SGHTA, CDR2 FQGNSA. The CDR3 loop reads CASSLVHSSGRLVNEQFF. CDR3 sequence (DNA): TGTGCCAGCAGCTTAGTCCATTCTAGCGGGAGGTTAGTCAATGAGCAGTTCTTC.

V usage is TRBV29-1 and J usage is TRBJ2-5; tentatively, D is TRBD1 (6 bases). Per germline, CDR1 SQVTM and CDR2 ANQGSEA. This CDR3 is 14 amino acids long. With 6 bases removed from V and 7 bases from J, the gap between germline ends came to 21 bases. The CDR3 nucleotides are TGCAGCGTCCCCCGAGAAGGGGGTTCGGGGACCCAGTACTTC. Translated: CSVPREGGSGTQYF.